The source of this T cell receptor beta chain is a study of T-cell memory formation after mild COVID-19. Study-level results: For contracting clones, CD4+ ones sat mainly in CM and EM, CD8+ in EMRA.

TCRdb recomputed calls from the 5' RACE reads with MiXCR, one row per CDR3 protein. The sample contains about 320,000 distinct CDR3 sequences, more than 13% of which appear only once. As regards this clonotype: Its target is unknown.

The V and J ends lost 0 bases and 0 bases respectively, with 10 bases between them. The V gene's germline CDR1 is LNHNV and CDR2 YYDKDF (reference sequence). The CDR3 totals 16 residues. This sequence originates from a man aged 18 to 30 who had mild COVID-19 (a few samples of this study predate the infection). Cell type and time point are not known. The V call is TRBV15, the J call TRBJ2-3; unclear D gene. Sequencing input: PBMCs or a T cell subset sorted from them (not recorded which). This CDR3 is CATSRERISSTDTQYF. The DNA of the CDR3 is TGTGCCACCAGCAGAGAGCGTATTTCAAGCACAGATACGCAGTATTTT.